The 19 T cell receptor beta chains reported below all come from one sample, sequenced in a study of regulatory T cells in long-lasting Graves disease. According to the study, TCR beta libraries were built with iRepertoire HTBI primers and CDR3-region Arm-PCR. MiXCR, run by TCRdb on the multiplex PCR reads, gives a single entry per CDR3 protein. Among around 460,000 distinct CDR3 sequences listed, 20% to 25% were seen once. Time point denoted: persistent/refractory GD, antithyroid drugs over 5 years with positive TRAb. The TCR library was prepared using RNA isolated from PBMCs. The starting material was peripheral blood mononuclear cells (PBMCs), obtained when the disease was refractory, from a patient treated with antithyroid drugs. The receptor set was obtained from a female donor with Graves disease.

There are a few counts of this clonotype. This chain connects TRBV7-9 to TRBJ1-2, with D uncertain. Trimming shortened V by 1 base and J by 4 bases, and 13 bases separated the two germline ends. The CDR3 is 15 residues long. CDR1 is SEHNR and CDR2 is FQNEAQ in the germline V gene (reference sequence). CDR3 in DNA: TGTGCCAGCAGCTTAGATCTGGGTTTAAGCTATGGCTACACCTTC. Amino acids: CASSLDLGLSYGYTF.

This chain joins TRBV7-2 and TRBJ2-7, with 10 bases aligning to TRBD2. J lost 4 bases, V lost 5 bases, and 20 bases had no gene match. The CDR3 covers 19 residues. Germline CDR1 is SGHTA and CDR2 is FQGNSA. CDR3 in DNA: TGTGCCAGCAGCGTGTCCAGGACAGAACTAGCGGGATCGCTTTACGAGCAGTACTTC. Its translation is CASSVSRTELAGSLYEQYF. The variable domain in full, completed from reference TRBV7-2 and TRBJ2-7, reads GAGVSQSPSNKVTEKGKDVELRCDPISGHTALYWYRQSLGQGLEFLIYFQGNSAPDKSGLPSDRFSAERTGGSVSTLTIQRTQQEDSAVYLCASSVSRTELAGSLYEQYFGPGTRLTVT.

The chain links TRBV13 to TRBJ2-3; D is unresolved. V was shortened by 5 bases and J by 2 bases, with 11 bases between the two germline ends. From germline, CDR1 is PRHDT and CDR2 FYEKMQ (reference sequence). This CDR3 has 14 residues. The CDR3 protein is CASSAASNTDTQYF. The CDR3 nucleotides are TGTGCCAGCAGCGCCGCCAGTAACACAGATACGCAGTATTTT.

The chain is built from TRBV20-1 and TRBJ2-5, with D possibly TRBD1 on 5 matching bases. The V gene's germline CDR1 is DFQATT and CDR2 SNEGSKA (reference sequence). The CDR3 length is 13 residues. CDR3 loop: CSTPDIPQETQYF. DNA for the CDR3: TGCTCAACTCCGGACATACCGCAAGAGACCCAGTACTTC.

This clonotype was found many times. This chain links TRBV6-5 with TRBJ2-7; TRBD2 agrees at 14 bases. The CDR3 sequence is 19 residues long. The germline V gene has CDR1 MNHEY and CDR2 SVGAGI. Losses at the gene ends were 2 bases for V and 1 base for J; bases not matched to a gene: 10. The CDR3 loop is CASSYQSGLAGGPSYEQYF. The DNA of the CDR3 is TGTGCCAGCAGTTACCAATCAGGACTAGCGGGAGGACCTTCCTACGAGCAGTACTTC.

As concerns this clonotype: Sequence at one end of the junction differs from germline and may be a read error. The CDR3 DNA reads TGTGCCAGCAGCTTAGATCCGGGGTATAGCAATCGGCCCCAGCATTTT. Translation: CASSLDPGYSNRPQHF. This chain connects TRBV7-6 to TRBJ1-5; D unresolved. This CDR3 has 16 residues. The germline CDR1 and CDR2 sequences are SGHVS and FNYEAQ. The full variable domain, completed using reference TRBV7-6 and TRBJ1-5, is GAGVSQSPRYKVTKRGQDVALRCDPISGHVSLYWYRQALGQGPEFLTYFNYEAQQDKSGLPNDRFSAERPEGSISTLTIQRTEQRDSAMYRCASSLDPGYSNRPQHFGDGTRLSIL.

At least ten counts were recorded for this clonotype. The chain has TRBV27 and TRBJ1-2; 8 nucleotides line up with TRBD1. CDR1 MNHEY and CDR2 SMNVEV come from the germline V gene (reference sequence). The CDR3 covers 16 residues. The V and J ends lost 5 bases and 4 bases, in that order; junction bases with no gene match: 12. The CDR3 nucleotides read TGTGCCAGCAGTCTAACGCCAGGGGGCGCCGGCTATGGCTACACCTTC. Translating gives CASSLTPGGAGYGYTF.

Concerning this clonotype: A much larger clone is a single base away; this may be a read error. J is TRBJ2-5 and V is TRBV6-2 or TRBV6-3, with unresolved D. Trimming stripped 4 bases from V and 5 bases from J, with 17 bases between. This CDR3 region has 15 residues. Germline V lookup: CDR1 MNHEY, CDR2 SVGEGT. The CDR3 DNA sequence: TGTGCCAGCAGTTGGCAGTCGGAGACCCATGAGACCCAGTACTTC. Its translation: CASSWQSETHETQYF.

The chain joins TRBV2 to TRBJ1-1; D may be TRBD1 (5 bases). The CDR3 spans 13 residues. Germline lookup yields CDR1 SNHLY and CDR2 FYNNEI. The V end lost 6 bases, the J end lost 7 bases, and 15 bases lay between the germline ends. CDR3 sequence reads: CASRAGAGDEAFF. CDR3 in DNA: TGTGCCAGCAGAGCCGGGGCAGGAGATGAAGCTTTCTTT. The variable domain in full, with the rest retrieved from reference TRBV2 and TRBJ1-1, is EPEVTQTPSHQVTQMGQEVILRCVPISNHLYFYWYRQILGQKVEFLVSFYNNEISEKSEIFDDQFSVERPDGSNFTLKIRSTKLEDSAMYFCASRAGAGDEAFFGQGTRLTVV.

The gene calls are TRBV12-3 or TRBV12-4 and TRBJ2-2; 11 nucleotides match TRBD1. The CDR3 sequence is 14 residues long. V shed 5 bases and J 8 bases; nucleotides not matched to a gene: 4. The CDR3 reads CASSGTGGSGELFF. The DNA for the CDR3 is TGTGCCAGCAGTGGGACAGGGGGATCAGGGGAGCTGTTTTTT.

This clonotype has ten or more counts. CDR3 sequence: CATSLNPGTEAFF. DNA of the CDR3: TGTGCCACCAGCCTCAACCCTGGGACTGAAGCTTTCTTT. V and J are TRBV15 and TRBJ1-1; no firm D call. CDR3 length: 13 residues. The germline gives CDR1 LNHNV, CDR2 YYDKDF (reference sequence). V was clipped by 5 bases and J by 5 bases, with 12 bases between them.

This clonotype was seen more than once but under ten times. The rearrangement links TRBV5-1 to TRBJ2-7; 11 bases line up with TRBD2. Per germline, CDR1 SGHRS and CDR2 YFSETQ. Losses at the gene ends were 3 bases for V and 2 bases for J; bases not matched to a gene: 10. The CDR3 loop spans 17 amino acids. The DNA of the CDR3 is TGCGCCAGCAGCTCGCCTCCACTAGCGGGAGCAGCCTACGAGCAGTACTTC. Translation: CASSSPPLAGAAYEQYF.

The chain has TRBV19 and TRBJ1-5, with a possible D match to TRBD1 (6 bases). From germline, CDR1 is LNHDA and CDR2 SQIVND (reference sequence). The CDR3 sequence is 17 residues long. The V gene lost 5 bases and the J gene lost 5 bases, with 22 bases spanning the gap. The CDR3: CASSFAAGDTLHQPQHF. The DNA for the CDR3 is TGTGCCAGTAGTTTCGCAGCGGGGGACACCCTCCATCAGCCCCAGCATTTT. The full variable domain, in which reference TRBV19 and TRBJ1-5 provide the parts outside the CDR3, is DGGITQSPKYLFRKEGQNVTLSCEQNLNHDAMYWYRQDPGQGLRLIYYSQIVNDFQKGDIAEGYSVSREKKESFPLTVTSAQKNPTAFYLCASSFAAGDTLHQPQHFGDGTRLSIL.

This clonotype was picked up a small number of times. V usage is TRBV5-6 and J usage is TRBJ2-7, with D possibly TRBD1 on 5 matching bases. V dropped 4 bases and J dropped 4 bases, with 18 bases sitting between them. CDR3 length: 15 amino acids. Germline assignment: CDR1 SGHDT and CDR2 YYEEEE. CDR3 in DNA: TGTGCCAGCAGCCGTGGCGGACCAAGGGGTTACGAGCAGTACTTC. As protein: CASSRGGPRGYEQYF.

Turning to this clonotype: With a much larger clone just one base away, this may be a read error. The CDR3 sequence is CASSRQGGADEKLFF. The CDR3 DNA follows: TGTGCCAGCAGCCGCCAGGGAGGGGCTGATGAAAAACTGTTTTTT. V gene TRBV3-1 combines with J gene TRBJ1-4; a possible D gene is TRBD1 (5 bases). Germline CDR1 is LGHDT and CDR2 is YNNKEL (reference sequence). Trimming removed 4 bases from V and 6 bases from J, with 15 bases in between. This CDR3 comprises 15 residues.

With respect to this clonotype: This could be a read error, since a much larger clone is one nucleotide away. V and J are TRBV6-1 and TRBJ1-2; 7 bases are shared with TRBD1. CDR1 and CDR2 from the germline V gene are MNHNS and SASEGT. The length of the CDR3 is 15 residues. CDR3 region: CTSSGTQGVNYGYTF. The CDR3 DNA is TGTACCAGCAGTGGAACCCAGGGGGTAAACTATGGCTACACCTTC.

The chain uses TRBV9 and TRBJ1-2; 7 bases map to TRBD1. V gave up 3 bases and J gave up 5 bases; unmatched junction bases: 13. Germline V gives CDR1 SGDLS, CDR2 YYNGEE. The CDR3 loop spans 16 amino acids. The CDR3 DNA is TGTGCCAGCAGCGCCTCTTTTAGGACAGGAAGATATGGCTACACCTTC. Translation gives CASSASFRTGRYGYTF.

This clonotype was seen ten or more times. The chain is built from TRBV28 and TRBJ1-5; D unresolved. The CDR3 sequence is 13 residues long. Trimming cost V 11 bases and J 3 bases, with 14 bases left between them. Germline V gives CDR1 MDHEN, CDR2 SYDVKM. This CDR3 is CASLEYANQPQHF. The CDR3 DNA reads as TGTGCCTCTTTGGAGTATGCCAATCAGCCCCAGCATTTT.

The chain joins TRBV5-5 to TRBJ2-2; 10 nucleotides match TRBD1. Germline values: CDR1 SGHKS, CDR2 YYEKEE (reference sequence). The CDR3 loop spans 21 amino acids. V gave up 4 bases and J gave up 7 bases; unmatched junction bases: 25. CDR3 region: CASSPNSRTGGILSAHGELFF. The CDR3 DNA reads TGTGCCAGCAGCCCAAATTCCCGGACAGGGGGTATCCTTAGCGCGCACGGGGAGCTGTTTTTT.